These 9 T cell receptor beta chains were sequenced from one sample in a study of cytomegalovirus exposure and HLA in healthy donors (dated by TCRdb to 2017 to 2019). Libraries came from the immunoSEQ multiplex PCR assay. A mixture of 60 forward primers for TCR Vbeta segments and 13 reverse primers for TCR Jbeta segments was used in the multiplex PCR. TCRdb obtained this table from immuneACCESS and retained in-frame rearrangements with V and J assigned. These tables miss some clones; where compared with another copy, unresolved V genes account for less than half of the shortfall, and the remainder is unexplained. The sample's records list roughly 200,000 clones. The ten largest make up 1.1% of the sample. The sequenced material came from PBMCs. The receptor set was obtained from a girl aged 2-10 years in good health and CMV-seropositive.

The chain is built from TRBV29-1 and TRBJ2-2; 8 bases align to TRBD1. The V gene's germline CDR1 is SQVTM and CDR2 ANQGSEA. The ends lost 6 bases at V and 1 base at J; junction bases unmatched: 1. This CDR3 comprises 13 residues. As DNA, the CDR3 is TGCAGCGTAGGGACAGGGAACACCGGGGAGCTGTTTTTT. Translated: CSVGTGNTGELFF.

V usage is TRBV11-2 and J usage is TRBJ2-2; 9 nucleotides match TRBD1. Germline lookup yields CDR1 SGHAT and CDR2 FQNNGV. The CDR3 length is 18 residues. The V gene end was trimmed by 3 bases and the J gene end by 7 bases; junction bases not matched to a gene: 15. CDR3 amino acids: CASSLGSGTGRLVGELFF. In nucleotides, the CDR3 is TGTGCCAGCAGCTTGGGATCCGGGACAGGGAGGCTGGTCGGGGAGCTGTTTTTT.

The V gene is TRBV4-1, the J gene TRBJ1-1, with 9 positions matching TRBD1. Germline trimming cut 4 bases from V and 1 base from J; bases unmatched to any gene: 13. The CDR3 totals 18 residues. CDR1 and CDR2 (germline): MGHRA, YSYEKL. CDR3 region: CASSPASDRGRRNTEAFF. The CDR3 DNA reads as TGCGCCAGCAGCCCTGCTTCGGACAGGGGCCGCCGGAACACTGAAGCTTTCTTT.

The rearrangement uses TRBV28 and TRBJ2-5, with 7 bases lining up with TRBD2. The tail of the sequence fits TRBJ2-7 better, so the J call may be wrong. Germline values: CDR1 MDHEN, CDR2 SYDVKM. The CDR3 contains 17 residues. In DNA, the CDR3 is TGTGCCAGCAGTGTAGCGGGCCTACCTTCAGTGGAGTACGAGCAGTACTTC. Translated, it gives CASSVAGLPSVEYEQYF.

This chain links TRBV5-4 with TRBJ2-5, with 11 bases aligning to TRBD2. CDR1 and CDR2 from the germline V gene are SGHNT and YYREEE (reference sequence). Trimming cost V 4 bases and J 2 bases; bases outside gene matches: 4. CDR3 size: 15 residues. CDR3 in amino acids: CASSPGTSGQETQYF. The CDR3 nucleotides read TGTGCCAGCAGCCCCGGGACTAGCGGTCAAGAGACCCAGTACTTC.

The rearrangement uses TRBV27 and TRBJ2-4, with 13 bases fitting TRBD2. The CDR3 consists of 14 residues. Losses at the gene ends were 7 bases for V and 13 bases for J; bases not matched to a gene: 10. Looked up from germline, CDR1 is MNHEY and CDR2 is SMNVEV (reference sequence). The CDR3 DNA follows: TGTGCCAGCAACTCAGGACTAGCGGGGGCCGACCAGTACTTC. It specifies CASNSGLAGADQYF.

The chain couples TRBV10-3 to TRBJ2-1, with D tentatively TRBD2 (5 bases). Germline assignment: CDR1 ENHRY and CDR2 SYGVKD. The V and J ends lost 0 bases and 2 bases respectively, with 14 bases between them. CDR3 length: 17 residues. The CDR3 coding sequence is TGTGCCATCAGTGAGTCGATGGCGGAGGCCGCCTACAATGAGCAGTTCTTC. Translating it yields CAISESMAEAAYNEQFF.

The DNA for the CDR3 is TGTGCCAGCCTCCCCGACAGGGGCAATGAGCAGTTCTTC. It specifies CASLPDRGNEQFF. This chain links TRBV2 with TRBJ2-1; 8 positions agree with TRBD1. The CDR3 sequence is 13 residues long. The V gene's germline CDR1 is SNHLY and CDR2 FYNNEI. The V and J ends lost 8 bases and 6 bases, in that order; junction bases with no gene match: 6.

The chain links TRBV30 to TRBJ2-2, with D perhaps matching TRBD2 (6 bases). The V end was cut by 0 bases, the J end by 7 bases, with 9 bases between. This CDR3 region has 13 residues. In germline, CDR1 is GTSNPN, CDR2 SVGIG (reference sequence). CDR3 protein: CAWSVGGVGELFF. DNA for the CDR3: TGTGCCTGGAGTGTGGGCGGGGTCGGGGAGCTGTTTTTT.